These 19 T cell receptor beta chains came from one sample sequenced in a study of T cell changes during pregnancy in multiple sclerosis. Assay: immunoSEQ multiplex PCR; the TCRdb copy retains only in-frame clones and omits some. The sample lists 85,000 to 100,000 clones, 92% occurring once. The sequences come from peripheral blood, collected in the first trimester of pregnancy. The receptors were gathered from a female donor with multiple sclerosis, enrolled in a pregnancy study.

CDR3 coding DNA: TGTGCCAGCAGTGAGACTGCTCGGGGCTACACCTTC. Protein: CASSETARGYTF. The V and J genes are TRBV6-1 and TRBJ1-2; no clear D. CDR3 size: 12 residues. V was trimmed by 3 bases and J by 8 bases, leaving 10 bases between them. Germline lookup yields CDR1 MNHNS and CDR2 SASEGT.

The J gene is TRBJ2-7, the V gene TRBV6-6, with 12 positions matching TRBD2. The CDR3 is 14 amino acids. The trim removed 7 bases at V and 5 bases at J, leaving 6 bases unmatched. The V gene's germline CDR1 is MNHNY and CDR2 SVGAGI (reference sequence). CDR3 loop: CASTLLAGGDEQYF. Written as DNA, the CDR3 is TGTGCCAGCACCTTACTAGCGGGAGGAGACGAGCAGTACTTC.

The gene calls are TRBV2 and TRBJ1-1; perhaps TRBD1 as D (5 bases). The CDR3 extends over 13 amino acids. CDR1 and CDR2 (germline): SNHLY, FYNNEI. V lost 4 bases, J lost 9 bases, and 15 bases lay in between. In DNA, the CDR3 is TGTGCCAGCAGTGTATCTGAAGGGGTTCAAGCTTTCTTT. Translating gives CASSVSEGVQAFF.

This clone was seen once. The rearrangement uses TRBV6-1 and TRBJ2-2; TRBD2 might be the D (6 bases). In germline, CDR1 is MNHNS, CDR2 SASEGT. CDR3 size: 15 residues. V lost 7 bases and J 5 bases, leaving 17 bases between the germline ends. CDR3: CASTGVPRSTGELFF. The CDR3 nucleotides are TGTGCCAGCACGGGGGTACCGAGATCAACCGGGGAGCTGTTTTTT.

A single count supports this clone. The chain joins TRBV7-9 to TRBJ1-2, with D perhaps TRBD1 (5 bases). The CDR3 runs to 15 residues. With 1 base removed from V and 4 bases from J, the gap between germline ends came to 13 bases. Germline assignment: CDR1 SEHNR and CDR2 FQNEAQ (reference sequence). CDR3 in amino acids: CASSLEAGYGYGYTF. The CDR3 DNA sequence: TGTGCCAGCAGCTTAGAAGCAGGGTATGGCTATGGCTACACCTTC.

V and J are TRBV7-9 and TRBJ1-2; D may be TRBD1 (5 bases). CDR1 SEHNR and CDR2 FQNEAQ come from the germline V gene (reference sequence). V was pared by 5 bases and J by 2 bases, with 12 bases between. The CDR3 contains 14 residues. CDR3 in amino acids: CASSPGLGNYGYTF. The CDR3 nucleotides are TGTGCCAGCAGCCCAGGGCTCGGCAACTATGGCTACACCTTC.

The V and J genes are TRBV6-1 and TRBJ2-7, with a possible D match to TRBD2 (5 bases). The CDR3 is 12 residues long. Germline assignment: CDR1 MNHNS and CDR2 SASEGT. V dropped 6 bases and J dropped 0 bases, with 6 bases sitting between them. The DNA of the CDR3 is TGTGCCAGCAGAGAGGGCTCCTACGAGCAGTACTTC. It is translated as CASREGSYEQYF.

This chain links TRBV6-1 with TRBJ2-7; possibly TRBD2 for D (5 bases). The CDR3 sequence is 13 residues long. The germline gives CDR1 MNHNS, CDR2 SASEGT. Trimming left V 8 bases short and J 3 bases short, with 14 bases between. The CDR3 DNA follows: TGTGCCAGCGAGGGTCCGGGCATCTACGAGCAGTACTTC. Amino acids: CASEGPGIYEQYF.

The V call is TRBV7-9, the J call TRBJ2-1; a possible D gene is TRBD1 (5 bases). The CDR3 sequence is 14 residues long. Germline values: CDR1 SEHNR, CDR2 FQNEAQ (reference sequence). Trimming removed 1 base from V and 6 bases from J, with 10 bases in between. The CDR3 is CASSLVGQTNEQFF. The CDR3 DNA sequence: TGTGCCAGCAGCTTAGTGGGGCAGACCAATGAGCAGTTCTTC.

This chain joins TRBV6-1 and TRBJ2-7; TRBD2 matches 12 bases. J lost 1 base, V lost 4 bases, and 14 bases had no gene match. This CDR3 spans 19 amino acids. Germline V lookup: CDR1 MNHNS, CDR2 SASEGT. CDR3 coding DNA: TGTGCCAGCAGTGCGAGACTAGCGGGAGTTACCTCGGGGTCCTACGAGCAGTACTTC. This sequence encodes CASSARLAGVTSGSYEQYF.

This chain joins TRBV19 and TRBJ1-1; perhaps TRBD1 as D (5 bases). CDR3 length equals 13 residues. Germline CDR1 reads LNHDA; CDR2 reads SQIVND (reference sequence). Trimming removed 6 bases from V and 4 bases from J, with 12 bases in between. The CDR3, as DNA: TGTGCCAGTAGCCTGGGGGGGGGCACTGAAGCTTTCTTT. This codes for CASSLGGGTEAFF.

The chain uses TRBV6-1 and TRBJ2-2; no definite D call. The length of the CDR3 is 14 residues. Germline CDR1 and CDR2: MNHNS and SASEGT. Trimming shortened V by 6 bases and J by 6 bases, and 14 bases separated the two germline ends. This CDR3 reads CASRPVGVSGELFF. The CDR3, as DNA: TGTGCCAGCAGACCCGTGGGCGTATCCGGGGAGCTGTTTTTT.

The rearrangement uses TRBV15 and TRBJ1-2; 8 bases agree with TRBD1. From germline, CDR1 is LNHNV and CDR2 YYDKDF (reference sequence). The length of the CDR3 is 14 residues. J lost 8 bases, V lost 4 bases, and 9 bases had no gene match. The DNA for the CDR3 is TGTGCCACCAGCACCCGTGGGCAGGGGGCCGGCTACACCTTC. This gives the protein CATSTRGQGAGYTF. Combining the CDR3 with reference TRBV15 and TRBJ1-2 gives the whole variable domain DAMVIQNPRYQVTQFGKPVTLSCSQTLNHNVMYWYQQKSSQAPKLLFHYYDKDFNNEADTPDNFQSRRPNTSFCFLDIRSPGLGDTAMYLCATSTRGQGAGYTFGSGTRLTVV.

J is TRBJ2-7 and V is TRBV7-9; D ambiguous. The germline gives CDR1 SEHNR, CDR2 FQNEAQ (reference sequence). V gave up 5 bases and J gave up 0 bases, with 17 bases separating them. The CDR3 totals 16 residues. DNA for the CDR3: TGTGCCAGCAGCCCAGAGGTACGGGTACCCTCCTACGAGCAGTACTTC. It encodes CASSPEVRVPSYEQYF.

The chain couples TRBV13 to TRBJ1-4, with TRBD1 matching 8 bases. With 5 bases clipped from V and 7 bases from J, the junction kept 6 bases outside the gene matches. The CDR3 consists of 14 residues. Germline V CDR1 and CDR2: PRHDT, FYEKMQ (reference sequence). The CDR3 region has the DNA TGTGCCAGCAGCATCAGGGGGCGTAGTGAAAAACTGTTTTTT. It specifies CASSIRGRSEKLFF.

The rearrangement uses TRBV6-4 and TRBJ2-2; D gene uncertain. CDR3 size: 13 residues. Germline CDR1 reads MRHNA; CDR2 reads SNTAGT. V dropped 0 bases and J dropped 8 bases, with 7 bases sitting between them. In nucleotides, the CDR3 is TGTGCCAGCAGTGACTCGATACTAGGGGAGCTGTTTTTT. It yields the protein CASSDSILGELFF.

J is TRBJ2-7 and V is TRBV9; weak D call: TRBD2 (6 bases). This CDR3 comprises 13 residues. Trimming stripped 3 bases from V and 6 bases from J, with 13 bases between. CDR1 and CDR2 (germline): SGDLS, YYNGEE. The CDR3 region has the DNA TGTGCCAGCAGCGCCGGTGGGGGGAGCGAGCAGTACTTC. It codes for CASSAGGGSEQYF.

The J gene is TRBJ1-5, the V gene TRBV7-9, with 7 bases lining up with TRBD1. V lost 3 bases to trimming and J lost 4 bases; unmatched junction nucleotides: 15. CDR3 length equals 18 residues. Germline V lookup: CDR1 SEHNR, CDR2 FQNEAQ (reference sequence). The CDR3 coding sequence is TGTGCCAGCAGCTTTGGGACAGACAAATCCTCCTGGAATCAGCCCCAGCATTTT. It codes for CASSFGTDKSSWNQPQHF. The entire variable domain, with the rest obtained from reference TRBV7-9 and TRBJ1-5, is as follows: DTGVSQNPRHKITKRGQNVTFRCDPISEHNRLYWYRQTLGQGPEFLTYFQNEAQLEKSRLLSDRFSAERPKGSFSTLEIQRTEQGDSAMYLCASSFGTDKSSWNQPQHFGDGTRLSIL.

V gene TRBV7-9 combines with J gene TRBJ1-1; TRBD1 is a possible D gene (6 bases). The V end was cut by 3 bases, the J end by 0 bases, with 11 bases between. The germline V gene has CDR1 SEHNR and CDR2 FQNEAQ (reference sequence). This CDR3 comprises 15 residues. Written as DNA, the CDR3 is TGTGCCAGCAGCTTGACAGGACTTCTGAACACTGAAGCTTTCTTT. Encoded protein: CASSLTGLLNTEAFF.